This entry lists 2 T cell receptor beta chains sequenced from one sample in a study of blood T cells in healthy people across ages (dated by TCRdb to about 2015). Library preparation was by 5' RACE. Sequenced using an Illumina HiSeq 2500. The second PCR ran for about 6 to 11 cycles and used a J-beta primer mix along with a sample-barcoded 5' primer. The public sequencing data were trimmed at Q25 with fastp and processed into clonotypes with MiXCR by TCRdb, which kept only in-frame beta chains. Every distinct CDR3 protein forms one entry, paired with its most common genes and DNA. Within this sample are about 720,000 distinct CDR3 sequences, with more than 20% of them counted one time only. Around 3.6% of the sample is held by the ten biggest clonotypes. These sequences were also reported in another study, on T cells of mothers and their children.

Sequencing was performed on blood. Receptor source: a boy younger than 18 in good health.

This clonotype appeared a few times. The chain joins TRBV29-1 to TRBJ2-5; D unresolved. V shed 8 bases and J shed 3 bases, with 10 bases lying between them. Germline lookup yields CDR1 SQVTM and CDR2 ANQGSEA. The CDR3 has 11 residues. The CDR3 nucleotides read TGCAGCATAGAACTGAAAGAGACCCAGTACTTC. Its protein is CSIELKETQYF.

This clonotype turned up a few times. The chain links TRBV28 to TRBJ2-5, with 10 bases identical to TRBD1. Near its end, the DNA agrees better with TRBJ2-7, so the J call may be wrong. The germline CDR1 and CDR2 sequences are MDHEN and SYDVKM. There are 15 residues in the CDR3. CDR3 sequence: CASRTTGTGAFEQYF. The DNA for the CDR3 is TGTGCCAGCAGAACGACCGGGACAGGGGCCTTCGAGCAGTACTTC.